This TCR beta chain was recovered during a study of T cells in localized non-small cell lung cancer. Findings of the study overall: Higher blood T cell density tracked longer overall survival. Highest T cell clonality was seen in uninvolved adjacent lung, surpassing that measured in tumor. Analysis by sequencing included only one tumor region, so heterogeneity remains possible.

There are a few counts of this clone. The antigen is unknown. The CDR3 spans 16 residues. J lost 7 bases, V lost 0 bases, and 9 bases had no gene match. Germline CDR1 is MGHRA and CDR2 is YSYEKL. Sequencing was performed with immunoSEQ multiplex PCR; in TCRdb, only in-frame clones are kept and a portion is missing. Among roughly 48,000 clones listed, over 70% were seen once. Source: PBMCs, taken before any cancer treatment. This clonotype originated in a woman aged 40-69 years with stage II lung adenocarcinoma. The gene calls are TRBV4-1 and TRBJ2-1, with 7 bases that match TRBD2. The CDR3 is CASSQDRGVATNEQFF. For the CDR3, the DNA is TGCGCCAGCAGCCAAGATCGGGGGGTGGCTACAAATGAGCAGTTCTTC.